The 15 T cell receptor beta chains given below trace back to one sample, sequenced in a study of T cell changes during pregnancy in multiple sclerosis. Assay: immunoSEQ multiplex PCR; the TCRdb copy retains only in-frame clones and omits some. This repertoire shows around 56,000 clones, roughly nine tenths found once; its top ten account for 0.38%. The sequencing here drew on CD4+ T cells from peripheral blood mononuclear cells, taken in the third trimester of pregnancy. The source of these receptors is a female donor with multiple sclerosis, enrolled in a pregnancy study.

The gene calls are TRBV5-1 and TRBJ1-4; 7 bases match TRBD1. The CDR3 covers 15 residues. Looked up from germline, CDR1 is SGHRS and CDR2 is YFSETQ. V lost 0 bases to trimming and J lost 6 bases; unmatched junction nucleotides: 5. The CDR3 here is CASSLEPQGDEKLFF. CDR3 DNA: TGCGCCAGCAGCTTGGAGCCCCAGGGGGATGAAAAACTGTTTTTT.

CDR3 bases: TGCAGCGGTACTCACGGGGTCGCCACCGGGGAGCTGTTTTTT. Encoded protein: CSGTHGVATGELFF. The V gene is TRBV29-1, the J gene TRBJ2-2; weak D call: TRBD2 (5 bases). The germline gives CDR1 SQVTM, CDR2 ANQGSEA. With 7 bases removed from V and 4 bases from J, the gap between germline ends came to 16 bases. CDR3 length: 14 amino acids.

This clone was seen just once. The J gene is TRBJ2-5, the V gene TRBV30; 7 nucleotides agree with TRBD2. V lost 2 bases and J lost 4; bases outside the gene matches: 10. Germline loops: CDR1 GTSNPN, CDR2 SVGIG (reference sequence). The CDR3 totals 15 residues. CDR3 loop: CAWSPQGGTGETQYF. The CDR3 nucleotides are TGTGCCTGGAGTCCCCAGGGAGGGACCGGAGAGACCCAGTACTTC.

CDR3 in amino acids: CASREDKSGNTIYF. The CDR3 DNA sequence: TGTGCCAGTAGAGAGGACAAGTCTGGAAACACCATATATTTT. The rearrangement uses TRBV19 and TRBJ1-3; weak D call: TRBD1 (5 bases). V gave up 6 bases and J gave up 1 base, with 10 bases separating them. This CDR3 has 14 amino acids. CDR1 is LNHDA and CDR2 is SQIVND in the germline V gene (reference sequence).

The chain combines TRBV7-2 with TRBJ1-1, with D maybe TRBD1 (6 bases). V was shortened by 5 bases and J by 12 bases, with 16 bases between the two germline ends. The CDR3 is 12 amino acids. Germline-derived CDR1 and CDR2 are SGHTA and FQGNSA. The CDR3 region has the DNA TGTGCCAGCAGCCACCCCGACAGGCGGTCTTTCTTT. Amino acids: CASSHPDRRSFF.

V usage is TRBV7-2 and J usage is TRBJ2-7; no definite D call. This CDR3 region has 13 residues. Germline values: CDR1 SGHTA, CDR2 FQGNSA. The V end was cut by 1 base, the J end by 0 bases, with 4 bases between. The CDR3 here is CASSLGASYEQYF. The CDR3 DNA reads TGTGCCAGCAGCTTAGGGGCCTCCTACGAGCAGTACTTC.

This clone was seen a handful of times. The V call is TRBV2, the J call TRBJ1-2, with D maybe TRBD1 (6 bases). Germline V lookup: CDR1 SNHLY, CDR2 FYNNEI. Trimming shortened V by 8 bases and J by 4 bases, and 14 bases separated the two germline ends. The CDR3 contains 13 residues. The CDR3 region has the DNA TGTGCCAGCCTTCCCCAGGGGAGCTATGGCTACACCTTC. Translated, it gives CASLPQGSYGYTF.

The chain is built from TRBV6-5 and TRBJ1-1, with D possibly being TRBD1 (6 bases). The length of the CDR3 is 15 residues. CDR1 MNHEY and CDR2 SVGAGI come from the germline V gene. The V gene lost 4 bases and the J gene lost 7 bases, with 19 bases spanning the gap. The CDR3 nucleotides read TGTGCCAGCAGTTCGCCCAACGTGGGGACATATGAAGCTTTCTTT. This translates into CASSSPNVGTYEAFF.

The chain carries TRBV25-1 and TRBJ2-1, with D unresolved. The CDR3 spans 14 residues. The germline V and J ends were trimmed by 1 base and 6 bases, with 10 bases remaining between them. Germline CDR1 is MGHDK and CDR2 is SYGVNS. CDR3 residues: CASSESIVSNEQFF. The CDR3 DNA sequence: TGTGCCAGCAGTGAATCGATAGTCTCCAATGAGCAGTTCTTC. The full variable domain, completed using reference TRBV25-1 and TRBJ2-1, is EADIYQTPRYLVIGTGKKITLECSQTMGHDKMYWYQQDPGMELHLIHYSYGVNSTEKGDLSSESTVSRIRTEHFPLTLESARPSHTSQYLCASSESIVSNEQFFGPGTRLTVL.

The CDR3 coding sequence is TGTGCCAGTAGTATAGTCGGTCAGCCCCAGCATTTT. Translating gives CASSIVGQPQHF. The chain joins TRBV19 to TRBJ1-5; D remains unclear. There are 12 residues in the CDR3. CDR1 is LNHDA, CDR2 SQIVND, per germline (reference sequence). V gave up 1 base and J gave up 6 bases, with 4 bases separating them. The full variable domain, in which reference TRBV19 and TRBJ1-5 provide the parts outside the CDR3, is DGGITQSPKYLFRKEGQNVTLSCEQNLNHDAMYWYRQDPGQGLRLIYYSQIVNDFQKGDIAEGYSVSREKKESFPLTVTSAQKNPTAFYLCASSIVGQPQHFGDGTRLSIL.

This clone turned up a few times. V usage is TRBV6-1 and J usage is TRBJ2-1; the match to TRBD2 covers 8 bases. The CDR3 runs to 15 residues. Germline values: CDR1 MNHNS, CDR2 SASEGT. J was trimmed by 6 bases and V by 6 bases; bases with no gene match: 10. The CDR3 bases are TGTGCCAGCAGACTGGAACGGGGGGGCCCCAATGAGCAGTTCTTC. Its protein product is CASRLERGGPNEQFF.

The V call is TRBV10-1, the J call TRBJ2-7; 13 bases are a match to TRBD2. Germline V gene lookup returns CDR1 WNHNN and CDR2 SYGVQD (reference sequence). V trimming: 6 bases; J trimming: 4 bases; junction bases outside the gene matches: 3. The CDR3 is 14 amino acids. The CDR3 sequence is CASSAGLAGYEQYF. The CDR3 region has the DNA TGCGCCAGCAGCGCGGGACTAGCGGGGTACGAGCAGTACTTC.

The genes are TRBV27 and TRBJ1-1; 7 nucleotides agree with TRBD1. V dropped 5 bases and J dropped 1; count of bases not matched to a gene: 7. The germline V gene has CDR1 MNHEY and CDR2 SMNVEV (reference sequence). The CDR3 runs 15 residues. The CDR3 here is CASSTGDRQNTEAFF. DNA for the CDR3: TGTGCCAGCAGTACCGGGGACAGACAGAACACTGAAGCTTTCTTT.

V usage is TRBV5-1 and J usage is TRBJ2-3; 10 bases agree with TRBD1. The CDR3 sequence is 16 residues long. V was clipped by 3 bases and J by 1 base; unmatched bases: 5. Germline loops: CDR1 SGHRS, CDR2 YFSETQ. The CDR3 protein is CASSSGDRGGTDTQYF. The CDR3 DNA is TGCGCCAGCAGCTCAGGGGACAGGGGAGGCACAGATACGCAGTATTTT.

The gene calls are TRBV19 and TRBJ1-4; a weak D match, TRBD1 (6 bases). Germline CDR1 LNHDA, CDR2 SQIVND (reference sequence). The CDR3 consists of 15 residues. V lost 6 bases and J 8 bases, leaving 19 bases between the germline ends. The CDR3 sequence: CASRPSDRYEEKLFF. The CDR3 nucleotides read TGTGCCAGTAGGCCATCCGACAGGTACGAGGAAAAACTGTTTTTT.